Listed below are T cell receptor beta chains from one sample, sequenced in a study of shared clonotypes between healthy human individuals. Some clones are missing from TCRdb's copy, which holds only in-frame ones; the method was immunoSEQ multiplex PCR. The sample carries a few million clones, 90% to 95% recorded once. Material for sequencing was naive CD4+ T cells from PBMCs. The receptor source for this set is a man aged 18 to 30 in good health. Some clones in this sample may be carry-over from other donors' samples. Each CDR3 is given with its conserved first and last residue. The D gene is left open where the match is weak. Clone size is shown for a subset of rows, as once, few, many or a class of expanded clone.

j_gene: TRBJ1-1; d_gene: TRBD1; abundance: NA; v_gene: TRBV28; CDR3aa: CASRGGRIAEAFF; CDR3nt: TGTGCAAGCAGGGGGGGGCGCATAGCTGAAGCTTTCTTT
j_gene: TRBJ1-1; d_gene: NA; abundance: NA; v_gene: TRBV28; CDR3aa: CASSFWQLNTEAFF; CDR3nt: TGTGCCAGCAGTTTCTGGCAGCTGAACACTGAAGCTTTCTTT
j_gene: TRBJ1-5; d_gene: NA; abundance: NA; v_gene: TRBV6-1; CDR3aa: CASSDSWANQPQHF; CDR3nt: TGTGCCAGCAGTGATTCTTGGGCCAATCAGCCCCAGCATTTT
j_gene: TRBJ2-7; d_gene: NA; abundance: NA; v_gene: TRBV4-1; CDR3aa: CASSRDGAYEQYF; CDR3nt: TGCGCCAGCAGCAGGGACGGGGCCTACGAGCAGTACTTC
j_gene: TRBJ2-5; d_gene: TRBD1; abundance: NA; v_gene: TRBV11-2; CDR3aa: CASSLGQGRETQYF; CDR3nt: TGTGCCAGCAGCTTAGGACAGGGCCGAGAGACCCAGTACTTC
j_gene: TRBJ1-2; d_gene: NA; abundance: NA; v_gene: TRBV7-9; CDR3aa: CASSLQGRANYGYTF; CDR3nt: TGTGCCAGCAGCTTACAGGGGCGGGCTAACTATGGCTACACCTTC
j_gene: TRBJ1-3; d_gene: TRBD1; abundance: NA; v_gene: TRBV15; CDR3aa: CATSQNPTQGLAGNTIYF; CDR3nt: TGTGCCACCTCCCAAAACCCCACACAGGGGCTAGCTGGAAACACCATATATTTT
j_gene: TRBJ2-5; d_gene: NA; abundance: NA; v_gene: TRBV20-1; CDR3aa: CSGVSQETQYF; CDR3nt: TGCAGTGGAGTTAGTCAAGAGACCCAGTACTTC
j_gene: TRBJ2-1; d_gene: TRBD1; abundance: NA; v_gene: TRBV7-2; CDR3aa: CASSLGTGFGEQFF; CDR3nt: TGTGCCAGCAGCTTGGGGACAGGGTTCGGTGAGCAGTTCTTC
j_gene: TRBJ2-7; d_gene: NA; abundance: NA; v_gene: TRBV5-1; CDR3aa: CASSSIAGSTREQYF; CDR3nt: TGCGCCAGCAGTTCCATCGCAGGGTCGACTCGCGAGCAGTACTTC
j_gene: TRBJ1-2; d_gene: NA; abundance: once; v_gene: TRBV9; CDR3aa: CASSVAQGYGYTF; CDR3nt: TGTGCCAGCAGCGTGGCCCAGGGGTATGGCTACACCTTC
j_gene: TRBJ2-6; d_gene: NA; abundance: NA; v_gene: TRBV5-1; CDR3aa: CASSAAGFGSGANVLTF; CDR3nt: TGCGCCAGCAGCGCCGCGGGATTTGGCTCTGGGGCCAACGTCCTGACTTTC
j_gene: TRBJ2-1; d_gene: TRBD2; abundance: NA; v_gene: TRBV19; CDR3aa: CASKGDHSGMLSYNEQFF; CDR3nt: TGTGCCAGTAAGGGTGACCATAGCGGGATGCTCTCCTACAATGAGCAGTTCTTC
j_gene: TRBJ1-1; d_gene: TRBD1; abundance: NA; v_gene: TRBV7-2; CDR3aa: CASSLWGTGGTEAFF; CDR3nt: TGTGCCAGCAGCTTATGGGGGACAGGTGGCACTGAAGCTTTCTTT
j_gene: TRBJ2-7; d_gene: NA; abundance: NA; v_gene: TRBV28; CDR3aa: CASSRGAPSGYF; CDR3nt: TGTGCCAGCTCTAGGGGGGCACCCTCGGGTTACTTC
j_gene: TRBJ2-1; d_gene: TRBD2; abundance: NA; v_gene: TRBV7-3; CDR3aa: CASSATPGTSGRGREQFF; CDR3nt: TGTGCCAGCAGCGCCACTCCCGGGACTAGCGGGAGGGGCCGTGAGCAGTTCTTC
j_gene: TRBJ2-3; d_gene: NA; abundance: NA; v_gene: TRBV18; CDR3aa: CASSPRTTSTDTQYF; CDR3nt: TGTGCCAGCTCTCCCCGGACAACTAGCACAGATACGCAGTATTTT
j_gene: TRBJ2-1; d_gene: TRBD2; abundance: once; v_gene: TRBV9; CDR3aa: CASSVTSGTSSHEQFF; CDR3nt: TGTGCCAGCAGCGTAACTTCCGGGACTAGCAGCCATGAGCAGTTCTTC
j_gene: TRBJ1-2; d_gene: TRBD1; abundance: NA; v_gene: TRBV7-9; CDR3aa: CASVPTRFRGRDNGYTF; CDR3nt: TGTGCCAGCGTTCCAACGAGGTTCAGGGGGCGTGATAATGGCTACACCTTC
j_gene: TRBJ2-3; d_gene: NA; abundance: NA; v_gene: TRBV14; CDR3aa: CASSRTDTQYF; CDR3nt: TGTGCCAGCAGTCGCACAGATACGCAGTATTTT
j_gene: TRBJ2-3; d_gene: NA; abundance: NA; v_gene: TRBV29-1; CDR3aa: CSVRQDTQYF; CDR3nt: TGCAGCGTACGACAGGATACGCAGTATTTT
j_gene: TRBJ2-7; d_gene: NA; abundance: NA; v_gene: TRBV9; CDR3aa: CASSPGDGRYGEQYF; CDR3nt: TGTGCCAGCAGCCCGGGGGACGGGAGATATGGCGAGCAGTACTTC
j_gene: TRBJ1-2; d_gene: NA; abundance: NA; v_gene: TRBV5-6; CDR3aa: CASSARWGDGYTF; CDR3nt: TGTGCCAGCAGCGCTCGGTGGGGGGATGGCTACACCTTC
j_gene: TRBJ2-3; d_gene: TRBD2; abundance: NA; v_gene: TRBV11-2; CDR3aa: CASSLGTSGIVPQYF; CDR3nt: TGTGCCAGCAGCCTAGGGACTAGCGGGATTGTTCCGCAGTATTTT
j_gene: TRBJ2-5; d_gene: NA; abundance: NA; v_gene: TRBV5-1; CDR3aa: CASSSVGGETQYF; CDR3nt: TGCGCCAGCAGCTCAGTGGGAGGAGAGACCCAGTACTTC
j_gene: TRBJ2-3; d_gene: TRBD1; abundance: NA; v_gene: TRBV5-1; CDR3aa: CASRQGVSTDTQYF; CDR3nt: TGCGCCAGCCGACAGGGGGTGAGCACAGATACGCAGTATTTT
j_gene: TRBJ2-7; d_gene: TRBD1; abundance: NA; v_gene: TRBV19; CDR3aa: CASSQRQGAYEQYF; CDR3nt: TGTGCCAGTAGTCAACGACAGGGGGCTTACGAGCAGTACTTC
j_gene: TRBJ2-5; d_gene: TRBD1; abundance: once; v_gene: TRBV9; CDR3aa: CASSVVEGQGFQETQYF; CDR3nt: TGTGCCAGCAGCGTAGTCGAAGGACAGGGGTTCCAAGAGACCCAGTACTTC
j_gene: TRBJ2-7; d_gene: NA; abundance: NA; v_gene: TRBV5-1; CDR3aa: CASSLVTGVPYEQYF; CDR3nt: TGCGCCAGCAGCTTGGTTACAGGAGTACCCTACGAGCAGTACTTC
j_gene: TRBJ1-2; d_gene: NA; abundance: NA; v_gene: TRBV18; CDR3aa: CASSPTGPRNYGYTF; CDR3nt: TGTGCCAGCTCACCGACAGGTCCCCGAAACTATGGCTACACCTTC
j_gene: TRBJ1-1; d_gene: TRBD1; abundance: NA; v_gene: TRBV7-2; CDR3aa: CASSLDRGTEAFF; CDR3nt: TGTGCCAGCAGCTTAGACAGGGGCACTGAAGCTTTCTTT
j_gene: TRBJ2-2; d_gene: NA; abundance: NA; v_gene: TRBV7-3; CDR3aa: CASSLGPVANTGELFF; CDR3nt: TGTGCCAGCAGCTTAGGGCCGGTCGCGAACACCGGGGAGCTGTTTTTT
j_gene: TRBJ1-1; d_gene: NA; abundance: NA; v_gene: TRBV19; CDR3aa: CASSISVNTEAFF; CDR3nt: TGTGCCAGTAGTATAAGTGTGAACACTGAAGCTTTCTTT
j_gene: TRBJ2-2; d_gene: NA; abundance: NA; v_gene: TRBV7-9; CDR3aa: CASSLAPLGFTGELFF; CDR3nt: TGTGCCAGCAGCTTAGCTCCTTTAGGGTTCACCGGGGAGCTGTTTTTT